This T cell receptor (beta chain) was observed in a study of T cell responses to AZD1222 COVID-19 vaccine. Study-level findings and limits: Compared with day 0, the breadth and depth of the Spike-specific TCR repertoire rose significantly after two doses of AZD1222.

This clone was seen just once. Antigen unknown. Profiled with immunoSEQ multiplex PCR; TCRdb holds only in-frame clones, not every one. The sample has roughly 150,000 clones, 92% seen once. Here the sequenced sample was peripheral blood, taken 28 days after the second AZD1222 dose. This sequence originates from an adult who received the AZD1222 COVID-19 vaccine.

The CDR3, as DNA: TGTGCCAGCAGCGTAGAGGACCTAAGGACAGATACGCAGTATTTT. Translation: CASSVEDLRTDTQYF. The V and J genes are TRBV9 and TRBJ2-3; no clear D gene. The ends were cut back, 0 bases at V and 3 bases at J, with 11 bases in the middle. Germline V CDR1 and CDR2: SGDLS, YYNGEE. This CDR3 region has 15 residues.